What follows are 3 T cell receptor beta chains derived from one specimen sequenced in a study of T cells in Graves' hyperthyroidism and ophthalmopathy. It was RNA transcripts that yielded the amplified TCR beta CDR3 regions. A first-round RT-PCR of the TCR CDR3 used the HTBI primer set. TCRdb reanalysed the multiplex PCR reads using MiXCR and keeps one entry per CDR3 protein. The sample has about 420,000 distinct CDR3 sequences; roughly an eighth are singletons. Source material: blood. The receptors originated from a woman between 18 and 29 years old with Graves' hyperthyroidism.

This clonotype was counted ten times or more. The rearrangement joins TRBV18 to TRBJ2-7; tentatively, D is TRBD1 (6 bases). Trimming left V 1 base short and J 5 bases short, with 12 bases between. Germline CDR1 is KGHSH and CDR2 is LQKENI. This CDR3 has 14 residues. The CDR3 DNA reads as TGTGCCAGCTCACCACGTACAGGGACCGACGAGCAGTACTTC. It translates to CASSPRTGTDEQYF.

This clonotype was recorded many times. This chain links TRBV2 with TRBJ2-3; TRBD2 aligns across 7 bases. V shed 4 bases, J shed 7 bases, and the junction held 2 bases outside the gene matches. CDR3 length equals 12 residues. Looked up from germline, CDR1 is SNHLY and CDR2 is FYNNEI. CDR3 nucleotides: TGTGCCAGCAGTGCGGGAGGTAATACGCAGTATTTT. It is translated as CASSAGGNTQYF.

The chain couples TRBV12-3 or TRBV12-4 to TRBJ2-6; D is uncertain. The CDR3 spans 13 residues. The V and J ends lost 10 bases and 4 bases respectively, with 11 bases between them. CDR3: CATLESGANVLTF. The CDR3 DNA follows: TGTGCCACCCTAGAGTCCGGGGCCAACGTCCTGACTTTC.